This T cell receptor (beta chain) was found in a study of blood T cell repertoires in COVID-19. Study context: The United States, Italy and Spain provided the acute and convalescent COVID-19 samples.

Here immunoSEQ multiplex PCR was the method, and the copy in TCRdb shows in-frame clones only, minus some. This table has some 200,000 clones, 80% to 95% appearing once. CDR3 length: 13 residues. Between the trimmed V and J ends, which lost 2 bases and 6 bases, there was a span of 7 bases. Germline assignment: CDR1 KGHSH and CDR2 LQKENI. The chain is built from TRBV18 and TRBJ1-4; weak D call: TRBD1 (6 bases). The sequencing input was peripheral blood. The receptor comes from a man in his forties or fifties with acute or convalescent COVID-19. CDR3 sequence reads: CASSPRTDEKLFF. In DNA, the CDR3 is TGTGCCAGCTCACCAAGGACAGATGAAAAACTGTTTTTT. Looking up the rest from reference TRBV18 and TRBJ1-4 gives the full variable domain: NAGVMQNPRHLVRRRGQEARLRCSPMKGHSHVYWYRQLPEEGLKFMVYLQKENIIDESGMPKERFSAEFPKEGPSILRIQQVVRGDSAAYFCASSPRTDEKLFFGSGTQLSVL.